This record concerns one T cell receptor (beta chain) sequence. The data derive from a study of T cell responses to AZD1222 COVID-19 vaccine. The V end was cut by 5 bases, the J end by 7 bases, with 14 bases between. The CDR3 spans 13 residues. Germline V gene data show CDR1 as MDHEN and CDR2 as SYDVKM. Data came from immunoSEQ multiplex PCR; TCRdb stores just in-frame clones and leaves some out. The table has about 81,000 clones, 86% seen once. The chain is built from TRBV28 and TRBJ1-2; D gene ambiguous. The sequencing here drew on peripheral blood, taken 28 days after the second AZD1222 dose. The clonotype comes from an adult who received the AZD1222 COVID-19 vaccine. CDR3 nucleotides: TGTGCCAGCAGTCTTAGGCCCTCGAGTGGCTACACCTTC. It specifies CASSLRPSSGYTF.